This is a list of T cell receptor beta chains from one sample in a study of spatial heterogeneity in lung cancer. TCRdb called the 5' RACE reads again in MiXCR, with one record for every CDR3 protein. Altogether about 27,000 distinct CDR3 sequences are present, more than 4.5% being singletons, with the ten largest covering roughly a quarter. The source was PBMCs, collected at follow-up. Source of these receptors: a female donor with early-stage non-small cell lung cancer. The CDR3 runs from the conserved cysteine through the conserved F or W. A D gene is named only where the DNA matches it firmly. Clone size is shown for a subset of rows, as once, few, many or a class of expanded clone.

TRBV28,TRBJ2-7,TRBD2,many,TGTGCCAGCAGTTTATCGCGGGAGGGCAGGGACGAGCAGTACTTC,CASSLSREGRDEQYF
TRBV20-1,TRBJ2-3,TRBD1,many,TGCAGTGCTACCCCGCCGGACAGGGGTATAGATACGCAGTATTTT,CSATPPDRGIDTQYF
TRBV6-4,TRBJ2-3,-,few,TGTGCCAGCAGTGACTCGATTGCCCCCACAGATACGCAGTATTTT,CASSDSIAPTDTQYF
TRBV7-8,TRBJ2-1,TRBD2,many,TGTGCCTCGGGGAGGCTAGCGGTCTACAATGAGCAGTTCTTC,CASGRLAVYNEQFF
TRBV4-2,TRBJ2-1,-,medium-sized,TGTGCCAGCAGCCAGCGTGGGGGGGCCTCCACCTACAATGAGCAGTTCTTC,CASSQRGGASTYNEQFF
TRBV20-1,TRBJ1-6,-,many,TGCAGTGCTAGAGGCCGTGGGCCCCGTGGCTCAAATTCACCCCTCCACTTT,CSARGRGPRGSNSPLHF
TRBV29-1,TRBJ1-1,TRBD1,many,TGCAGCGTTGGACCGGGACAGGGGACGGCTTTCTTT,CSVGPGQGTAFF
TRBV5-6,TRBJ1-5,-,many,TGTGCCAGCAGCTCATGGGGAGCAGGCGGCAATCAGCCCCAGCATTTT,CASSSWGAGGNQPQHF
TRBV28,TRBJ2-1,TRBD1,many,TGTGCCAGCAAGGAACAGGGGTCGGTCTACAATGAGCAGTTCTTC,CASKEQGSVYNEQFF
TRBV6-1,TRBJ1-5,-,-,TGTGCCAGCAGTGAGAGGGGGCAGCCCCAGCATTTT,CASSERGQPQHF
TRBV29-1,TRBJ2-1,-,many,TGCAGCGTGCCCAAAGGTGCCAACAGTTACAATGAGCAGTTCTTC,CSVPKGANSYNEQFF
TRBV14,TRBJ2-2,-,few,TGTGCCAGCAGCCCGCGATCGGGACTGAGCACCGGGGAGCTGTTTTTT,CASSPRSGLSTGELFF
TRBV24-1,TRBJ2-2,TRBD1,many,TGTGCCACCAAACGGACAGGGAACACCGGGGAGCTGTTTTTT,CATKRTGNTGELFF
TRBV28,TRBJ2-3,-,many,TGTGCCAGCAGTCCCCCGGGACGAGAAGATACGCAGTATTTT,CASSPPGREDTQYF
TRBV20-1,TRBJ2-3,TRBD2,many,TGCAGTGCTAGAGATAGCGGGAGAGGCACAGATACGCAGTATTTT,CSARDSGRGTDTQYF
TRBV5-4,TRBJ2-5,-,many,TGTGCCGTAAGACCGGGTCCAAAAGAGACCCAGTACTTC,CAVRPGPKETQYF
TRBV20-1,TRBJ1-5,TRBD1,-,TGCAGTACTTCACGGGACAGGGGGGATCAGCCCCAGCATTTT,CSTSRDRGDQPQHF
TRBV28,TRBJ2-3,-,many,TGTGCCAGCAGTGGGGGAGGTCTCAGCACAGATACGCAGTATTTT,CASSGGGLSTDTQYF
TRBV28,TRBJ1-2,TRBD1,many,TGTGCCAGCAGTCCCGGGACAGGGCGGTATGGCTACACCTTC,CASSPGTGRYGYTF
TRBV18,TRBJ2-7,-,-,TGTGCCAGCTCAGGAAATGACGGCCGCTACGAGCAGTACTTC,CASSGNDGRYEQYF
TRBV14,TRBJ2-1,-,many,TGTGCCAGCAGCCAGGATAACAATGAGCAGTTCTTC,CASSQDNNEQFF
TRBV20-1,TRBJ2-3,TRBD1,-,TGCGGTGCTGTGGACAGGGGGATGACAGTTACGCAGTATTTT,CGAVDRGMTVTQYF
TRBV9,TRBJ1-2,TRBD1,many,TGTGCCAGCAGCGTAGACCCAACAGGGGAATATGGCTACACCTTC,CASSVDPTGEYGYTF
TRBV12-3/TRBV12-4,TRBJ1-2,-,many,TGTGCCAGCACCGCAGGGCCCTATGGCTACACCTTC,CASTAGPYGYTF
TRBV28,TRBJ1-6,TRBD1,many,TGTGCCAGCAGTTTTTTGGACAGGGGTTCACCCCTCCACTTT,CASSFLDRGSPLHF
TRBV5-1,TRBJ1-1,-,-,TGCGCCAGCAGCTTGGCCACGGGATACGGCACTGAAGCTTTCTTT,CASSLATGYGTEAFF
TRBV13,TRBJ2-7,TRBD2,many,TGTGCCAGCAGCTTTTTCGCGGGAGTCTACGAGCAGTACTTC,CASSFFAGVYEQYF
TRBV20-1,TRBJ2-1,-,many,TGCAGTGCTAGAGTTGCAGAGATTTCCTACAATGAGCAGTTCTTC,CSARVAEISYNEQFF
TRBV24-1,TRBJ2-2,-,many,TGTGCCACCAGTGACCTTACAGGGGAGGGTTCCGGGGAGCTGTTTTTT,CATSDLTGEGSGELFF
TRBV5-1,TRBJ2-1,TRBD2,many,TGCGCCAGCAGCTCCGGACTAGCGGGAGGGCATTACAATGAGCAGTTCTTC,CASSSGLAGGHYNEQFF
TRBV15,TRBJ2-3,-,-,TGTGCCACCAGCAGGGAAAAAGCGGGCACAGATACGCAGTATTTT,CATSREKAGTDTQYF
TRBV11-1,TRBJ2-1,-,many,TGTGCCAGCAGCGCGCACAGCTCCTACAATGAGCAGTTCTTC,CASSAHSSYNEQFF
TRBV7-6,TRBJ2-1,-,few,TGTGCCAGCAGTCGCGACAGAGACCCCTACAATGAGCAGTTCTTC,CASSRDRDPYNEQFF
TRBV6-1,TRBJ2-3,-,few,TGTGTCAGCGCGGGGCACACAGATACGCAGTATTTT,CVSAGHTDTQYF
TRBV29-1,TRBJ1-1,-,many,TGCAGCCTCAGGTTAGGCACTGAAGCTTTCTTT,CSLRLGTEAFF
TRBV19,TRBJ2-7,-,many,TGTGCCAGTAGTATGAGGACAGCGCCCTACGAGCAGTACTTC,CASSMRTAPYEQYF
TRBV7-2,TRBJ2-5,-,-,TGTGCCAGCAGCTCCCGACAGGTTAAGCAAGAGACCCAGTACTTC,CASSSRQVKQETQYF
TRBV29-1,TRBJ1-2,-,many,TGCAGCGTCCCCTTATTATCGGGTCCGTTCTATGGCTACACCTTC,CSVPLLSGPFYGYTF
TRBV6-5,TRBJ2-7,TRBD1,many,TGTGCCAGCCGACAGGGCTTGAACTCCTACGAGCAGTACTTC,CASRQGLNSYEQYF
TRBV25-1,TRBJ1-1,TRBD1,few,TGTGCCAGCAGCGGACAGGGGGACACTGAAGCTTTCTTT,CASSGQGDTEAFF
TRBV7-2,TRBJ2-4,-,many,TGTGCCAGCAGCTTCACTAGCCCTGGGAGTGCCAAAAACATTCAGTACTTC,CASSFTSPGSAKNIQYF
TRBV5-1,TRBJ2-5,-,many,TGCGCCAGCAGCTTGGGACTAGTCCAACAAGAGACCCAGTACTTC,CASSLGLVQQETQYF
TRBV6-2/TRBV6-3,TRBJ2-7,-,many,TGTGCCAGCAGTTCGACGCTCCCGACGGACGAGCAGTACTTC,CASSSTLPTDEQYF
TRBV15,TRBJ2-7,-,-,TGTGCCACCAGCAGAGGTGGCAGTGTCCACGAGCAGTACTTC,CATSRGGSVHEQYF
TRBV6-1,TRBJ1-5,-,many,TGTGCCAGCAGTGAAGCGGCAGGGCCCTCACCCCAGCATTTT,CASSEAAGPSPQHF
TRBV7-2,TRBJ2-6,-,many,TGTGCCAGCAGCTCCTTAGGGGGGAGCTCTGGGGCCAACGTCCTGACTTTC,CASSSLGGSSGANVLTF
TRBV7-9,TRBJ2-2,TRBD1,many,TGTGCCAGCAGCTCAGGGACAGGTCGATCCGGGGAGCTGTTTTTT,CASSSGTGRSGELFF
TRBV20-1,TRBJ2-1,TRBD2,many,TGCAGTGCTAGGTCCCAACTAGCGGGTAATGAGCAGTTCTTC,CSARSQLAGNEQFF